Shown below are 22 T cell receptor beta chains from a single sample sequenced in a study of CD8 T cells in ankylosing spondylitis. TCRdb re-analysed the 5' RACE reads in MiXCR, keeping a single row per CDR3 protein. The profile shows about 39,000 distinct CDR3 sequences, approximately 10% of them singletons. Sequenced material: blood, either unsorted or a sorted T cell fraction (not recorded which). The origin of the receptors is a male donor with ankylosing spondylitis or in good health (not recorded which).

Details on this clonotype: A much larger clone differs by one base, so this may be a read error. The chain carries TRBV20-1 and TRBJ2-4; 8 nucleotides match TRBD2. This CDR3 is built from 17 residues. Germline assignment: CDR1 DFQATT and CDR2 SNEGSKA (reference sequence). The CDR3 is CCVDRGLGELAKNIQYF. DNA for the CDR3: TGCTGTGTCGATAGGGGACTAGGGGAACTAGCCAAAAACATTCAGTACTTC.

The genes are TRBV4-1 and TRBJ2-7; TRBD2 aligns across 7 bases. The length of the CDR3 is 15 residues. From germline, CDR1 is MGHRA and CDR2 YSYEKL. The V gene end was trimmed by 1 base and the J gene end by 0 bases; junction bases not matched to a gene: 3. The CDR3 loop reads CASSQGAGASYEQYF. The CDR3 DNA is TGCGCCAGCAGCCAAGGGGCGGGAGCCTCCTACGAGCAGTACTTC.

At least ten counts were recorded for this clonotype. V gene TRBV7-2 combines with J gene TRBJ1-5, with D possibly TRBD1 on 6 matching bases. Trimming took 2 bases from V and 2 from J, leaving 13 bases between them. Germline values: CDR1 SGHTA, CDR2 FQGNSA. There are 16 residues in the CDR3. CDR3 in DNA: TGTGCCAGCAGCTTACGAACAGGGAGGGGCAATCAGCCCCAGCATTTT. Translated, it gives CASSLRTGRGNQPQHF.

Ten or more counts support this clonotype. The chain recombines TRBV5-1 with TRBJ2-2, with 9 bases fitting TRBD1. The J segment lost 1 base and the V segment lost 8 bases, leaving 18 bases of the junction unmatched. The CDR3 runs to 19 residues. CDR1 is SGHRS, CDR2 YFSETQ, per germline. The CDR3 loop reads CASQKDRGDSGWNTGELFF. DNA of the CDR3: TGCGCCAGTCAGAAGGACAGGGGAGATTCGGGCTGGAACACCGGGGAGCTGTTTTTT.

Many counts were recorded for this clonotype. CDR3 loop: CASSGGGFSYEQYF. CDR3 nucleotides: TGTGCCAGCAGCGGGGGGGGGTTCTCCTACGAGCAGTACTTC. This chain uses TRBV9 with TRBJ2-7; 7 bases fit TRBD2. Germline V CDR1 and CDR2: SGDLS, YYNGEE. CDR3 length: 14 residues. With V trimmed by 3 bases and J by 0 bases, 3 bases remained unmatched.

The table lists this clonotype with many counts. The CDR3 DNA reads TGTGCCAGCTCACCCCGGGACAGCATCACCGGGGAGCTGTTTTTT. Protein product: CASSPRDSITGELFF. V is TRBV18 and J is TRBJ2-2; 7 positions match TRBD1. This CDR3 spans 15 amino acids. Germline lookup yields CDR1 KGHSH and CDR2 LQKENI. The V gene end was trimmed by 3 bases and the J gene end by 4 bases; junction bases not matched to a gene: 5. The entire variable domain, with the rest obtained from reference TRBV18 and TRBJ2-2, is as follows: NAGVMQNPRHLVRRRGQEARLRCSPMKGHSHVYWYRQLPEEGLKFMVYLQKENIIDESGMPKERFSAEFPKEGPSILRIQQVVRGDSAAYFCASSPRDSITGELFFGEGSRLTVL.

There are many counts of this clonotype. DNA for the CDR3: TGCGCCAGCAGATTCGGGACTAGCGGGATCCAAGAGACCCAGTACTTC. Its translation: CASRFGTSGIQETQYF. The chain has TRBV5-1 and TRBJ2-5; TRBD2 matches at 13 bases. V lost 5 bases to trimming and J lost 1 base; unmatched junction nucleotides: 5. CDR3 length: 16 residues. CDR1 is SGHRS, CDR2 YFSETQ, per germline.

In its sample, this clonotype was seen a few times. The chain is built from TRBV2 and TRBJ2-3; TRBD2 agrees at 13 bases. This CDR3 spans 16 amino acids. Trimming removed 6 bases from V and 6 bases from J; junction bases left unmatched: 9. The germline gives CDR1 SNHLY, CDR2 FYNNEI. The chain's CDR3 is CASRNQLAGGRDTQYF. The CDR3 DNA follows: TGTGCCAGCAGGAACCAACTAGCGGGAGGGCGGGATACGCAGTATTTT.

Ten or more counts support this clonotype. The chain recombines TRBV7-2 with TRBJ2-3, with 7 bases lining up with TRBD2. The CDR3 has 13 amino acids. Germline V CDR1 and CDR2: SGHTA, FQGNSA. The ends lost 5 bases at V and 3 bases at J; junction bases unmatched: 2. CDR3 region: CASSPGRTDTQYF. The CDR3 nucleotides are TGTGCCAGCAGCCCCGGGAGGACAGATACGCAGTATTTT. Combining the CDR3 with reference TRBV7-2 and TRBJ2-3 gives the whole variable domain GAGVSQSPSNKVTEKGKDVELRCDPISGHTALYWYRQSLGQGLEFLIYFQGNSAPDKSGLPSDRFSAERTGGSVSTLTIQRTQQEDSAVYLCASSPGRTDTQYFGPGTRLTVL.

This clonotype was detected ten times or more. The CDR3 is CASSPPGLLAGELFF. CDR3 in DNA: TGTGCCAGCAGTCCCCCGGGACTCCTAGCCGGGGAGCTGTTTTTT. V gene TRBV12-3 or TRBV12-4 combines with J gene TRBJ2-2, with D tentatively TRBD2 (6 bases). The CDR3 covers 15 residues. Trimming left V 5 bases short and J 6 bases short, with 16 bases between.

This clonotype was picked up many times. Mismatch with germline at one junction end may stem from a read error. The rearrangement uses TRBV7-7 and TRBJ2-3; the D gene is possibly TRBD2 (5 bases). This CDR3 region has 15 residues. Germline V gene data show CDR1 as SSHAT and CDR2 as FNYEAQ (reference sequence). The DNA of the CDR3 is TGTGCTAGCAGCTTAGGGCTAGCCAGCACAGATACGCAGTATTTT. It specifies CASSLGLASTDTQYF. Full variable domain (remainder filled in from reference TRBV7-7 and TRBJ2-3): GAGVSQSPRYKVTKRGQDVTLRCDPISSHATLYWYQQALGQGPEFLTYFNYEAQPDKSGLPSDRFSAERPEGSISTLTIQRTEQRDSAMYRCASSLGLASTDTQYFGPGTRLTVL.

This clonotype was observed many times. Compared with germline, one end of the junction differs, possibly owing to a read error. The chain combines TRBV15 with TRBJ2-5; D may be TRBD1 or TRBD2 (5 bases each). CDR3 length: 17 residues. The germline V gene has CDR1 LNHNV and CDR2 YYDKDF (reference sequence). The CDR3 sequence is CATSRPPPAGFDGTQHF. In DNA, the CDR3 is TGTGCCACCAGCAGACCCCCCCCGGCAGGGTTCGATGGGACCCAGCACTTC.

This clonotype has at least ten counts. The CDR3 bases are TGTGCCACCAGCAGTGAGGGGGGGATGAACACCGGGGAGCTGTTTTTT. Encoded protein: CATSSEGGMNTGELFF. This chain joins TRBV15 and TRBJ2-2; TRBD2 might be the D (7 bases). The V gene's germline CDR1 is LNHNV and CDR2 YYDKDF (reference sequence). The V end was cut by 3 bases, the J end by 1 base, with 12 bases between. This CDR3 region has 16 residues.

This clonotype was seen repeatedly, ten times or more. The chain has TRBV4-3 and TRBJ1-2; D may be TRBD1 (5 bases). The CDR3 contains 15 residues. V dropped 4 bases and J dropped 6 bases, with 18 bases sitting between them. CDR1 and CDR2 (germline): LGHNA, YSLEER. CDR3 DNA: TGCGCCAGCAGCCCAGAGCTTTTGGGGGGTAATGGCTACACCTTC. Translation gives CASSPELLGGNGYTF.

In its sample, this clonotype was seen a few times. At one boundary the junction diverges from the germline segment, which might be a read error. This rearrangement joins TRBV29-1 to TRBJ1-2; D gene unclear. The CDR3 has 11 amino acids. Germline CDR1 reads SQVTM; CDR2 reads ANQGSEA. For the CDR3, the DNA is TGCAGCGTTGAAGATCGGGATCGCGGATACTTC. Translation gives CSVEDRDRGYF. The whole variable domain, filled in from reference TRBV29-1 and TRBJ1-2, reads SAVISQKPSRDICQRGTSLTIQCQVDSQVTMMFWYRQQPGQSLTLIATANQGSEATYESGFVIDKFPISRPNLTFSTLTVSNMSPEDSSIYLCSVEDRDRGYFGSGTRLTVV.

This clonotype was counted ten times or more. The gene calls are TRBV6-2 or TRBV6-3 and TRBJ2-1, with no clear D. This CDR3 has 13 amino acids. V dropped 2 bases and J dropped 9 bases, with 11 bases sitting between them. Germline V gene sequence: CDR1 MNHEY, CDR2 SVGEGT. As DNA, the CDR3 is TGTGCCAGCAGTTACCCTCCCCTCGTTGAGCAGTTCTTC. Protein sequence: CASSYPPLVEQFF.

This clonotype was counted many times. The CDR3 sequence is CASSLVEGSSTDTQYF. In nucleotides, the CDR3 is TGTGCCAGCAGCTTGGTCGAGGGGTCGAGCACAGATACGCAGTATTTT. The rearrangement joins TRBV5-5 to TRBJ2-3, with D possibly called TRBD1 or TRBD2 (5 bases each). Germline CDR1 is SGHKS and CDR2 is YYEKEE (reference sequence). Trimming removed 0 bases at V and 0 bases at J, with 11 bases between. The CDR3 sequence is 16 residues long.

In this sample, this clonotype turned up many times. The CDR3: CASSPGGETQYF. DNA for the CDR3: TGCGCCAGCAGCCCCGGCGGAGAGACCCAGTACTTC. This chain links TRBV5-1 with TRBJ2-5; D is undetermined. Germline V gives CDR1 SGHRS, CDR2 YFSETQ. This CDR3 comprises 12 residues. V shed 4 bases and J shed 4 bases, with 8 bases lying between them.

By share, this clonotype counts as medium-sized (0.01 to 0.1%). The rearrangement links TRBV4-2 to TRBJ2-1; D is ambiguous. The length of the CDR3 is 13 residues. V lost 3 bases, J lost 6 bases, and 9 bases lay in between. From germline, CDR1 is LGHNA and CDR2 YNFKEQ. CDR3 nucleotides: TGTGCCAGCAGCCATACGACGGGCAATGAGCAGTTCTTC. Translation gives CASSHTTGNEQFF.

In its sample, this clonotype was seen many times. The V call is TRBV5-1, the J call TRBJ1-2, with TRBD1 matching 9 bases. V dropped 0 bases and J dropped 6; count of bases not matched to a gene: 6. Germline V CDR1 and CDR2: SGHRS, YFSETQ. This CDR3 spans 15 amino acids. The CDR3 sequence is CASSLEGQGGDGYTF. DNA for the CDR3: TGCGCCAGCAGCTTGGAGGGACAGGGTGGAGATGGCTACACCTTC.

This clonotype was observed many times. The rearrangement links TRBV7-9 to TRBJ2-5; TRBD2 aligns across 8 bases. The germline CDR1 and CDR2 sequences are SEHNR and FQNEAQ (reference sequence). This CDR3 comprises 17 residues. The V gene end was trimmed by 5 bases and the J gene end by 5 bases; junction bases not matched to a gene: 16. The CDR3 DNA follows: TGTGCCAGCAGCCCCCCACAGCGGGAGATCCGTCGGGAGACCCAGTACTTC. Residues: CASSPPQREIRRETQYF.

Ten or more counts support this clonotype. The rearrangement uses TRBV7-6 and TRBJ2-2; a weak D match, TRBD1 (6 bases). V gave up 5 bases and J gave up 2 bases, with 12 bases separating them. Germline loops: CDR1 SGHVS, CDR2 FNYEAQ. The CDR3 is 15 amino acids. The CDR3 bases are TGTGCCAGCAGCCGTCGGACAGTAAACACCGGGGAGCTGTTTTTT. It is translated as CASSRRTVNTGELFF.